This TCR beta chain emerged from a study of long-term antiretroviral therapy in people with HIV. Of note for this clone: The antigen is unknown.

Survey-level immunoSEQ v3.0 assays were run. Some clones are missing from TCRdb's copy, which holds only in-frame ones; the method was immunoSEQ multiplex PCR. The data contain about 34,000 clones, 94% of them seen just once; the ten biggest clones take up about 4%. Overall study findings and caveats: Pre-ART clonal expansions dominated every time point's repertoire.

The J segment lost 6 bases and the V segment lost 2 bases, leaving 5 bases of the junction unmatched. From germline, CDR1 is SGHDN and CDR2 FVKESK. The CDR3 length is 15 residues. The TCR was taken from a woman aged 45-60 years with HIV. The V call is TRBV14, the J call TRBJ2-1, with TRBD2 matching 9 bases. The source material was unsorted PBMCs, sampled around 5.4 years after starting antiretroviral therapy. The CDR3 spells CASSQWRGGLNEQFF. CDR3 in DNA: TGTGCCAGCAGCCAATGGCGGGGGGGCCTCAATGAGCAGTTCTTC.